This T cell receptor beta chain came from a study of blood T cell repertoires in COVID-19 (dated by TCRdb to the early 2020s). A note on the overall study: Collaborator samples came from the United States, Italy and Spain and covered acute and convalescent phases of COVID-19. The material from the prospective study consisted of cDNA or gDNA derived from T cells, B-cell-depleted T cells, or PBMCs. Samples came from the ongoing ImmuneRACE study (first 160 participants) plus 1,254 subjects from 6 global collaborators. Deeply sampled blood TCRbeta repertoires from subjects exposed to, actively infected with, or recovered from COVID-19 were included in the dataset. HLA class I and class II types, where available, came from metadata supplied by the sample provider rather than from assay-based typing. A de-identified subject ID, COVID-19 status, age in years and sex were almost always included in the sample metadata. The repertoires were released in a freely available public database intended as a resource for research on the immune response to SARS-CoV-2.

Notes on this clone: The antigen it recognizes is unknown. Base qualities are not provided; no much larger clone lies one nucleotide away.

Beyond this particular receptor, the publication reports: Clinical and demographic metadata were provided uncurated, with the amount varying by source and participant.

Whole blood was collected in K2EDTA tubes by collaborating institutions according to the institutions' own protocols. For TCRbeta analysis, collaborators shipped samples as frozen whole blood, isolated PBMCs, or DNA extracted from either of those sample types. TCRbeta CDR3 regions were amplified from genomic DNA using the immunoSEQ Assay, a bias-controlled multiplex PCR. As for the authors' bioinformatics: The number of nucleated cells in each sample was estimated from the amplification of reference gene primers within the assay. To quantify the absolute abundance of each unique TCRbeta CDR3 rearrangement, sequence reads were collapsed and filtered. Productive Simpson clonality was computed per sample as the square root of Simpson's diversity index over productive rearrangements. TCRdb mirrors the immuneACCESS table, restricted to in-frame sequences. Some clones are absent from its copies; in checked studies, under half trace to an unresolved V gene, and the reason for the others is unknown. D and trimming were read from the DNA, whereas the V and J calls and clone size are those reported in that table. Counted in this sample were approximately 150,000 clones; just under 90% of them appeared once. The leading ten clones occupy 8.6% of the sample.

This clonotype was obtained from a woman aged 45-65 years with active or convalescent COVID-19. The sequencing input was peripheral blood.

The sequence in DNA is TGTGCCAGCGGCCCCACTAGCGGGAGAACAGATACGCAGTATTTT. This translates into CASGPTSGRTDTQYF. The chain uses TRBV7-2 and TRBJ2-3; TRBD2 agrees with 11 junctional bases. Counted from cysteine to phenylalanine, this CDR3 has 15 amino acids. Only CDR3 DNA is held: 45 bases, read in frame from base 1. V lost 8 bases and J lost 3 bases, and the count of bases not matched to a germline gene is 7. The germline V gene provides CDR1 SGHTA and CDR2 FQGNSA.